These T cell receptor beta chains were read from a single sample in a study of siplizumab effects on memory and regulatory T cells. Profiling relied on immunoSEQ multiplex PCR, and the TCRdb table lists in-frame clones only, not all of them. The sample includes 85,000 to 120,000 clones, 80% to 95% seen only once; the top ten take about 1.1%. Material: CD4+ T cells sorted from blood. These TCRs come from a human donor in good health. The CDR3 runs from the conserved cysteine through the conserved F or W. Fields, in order: J gene, D gene, clone size, V gene, CDR3 protein, CDR3 DNA. The D gene is left open where the match is weak. Size is omitted from some rows. Given values are once, few, many or a class for expanded clones.

J gene: TRBJ1-2; D gene: -; clone size: -; V gene: TRBV6-5; CDR3 protein: CASREASNYGYTF; CDR3 DNA: TGTGCCAGCAGGGAGGCTTCTAACTATGGCTACACCTTC
J gene: TRBJ1-1; D gene: TRBD1; clone size: -; V gene: TRBV18; CDR3 protein: CASSSGTGGNTEAFF; CDR3 DNA: TGTGCCAGCTCATCCGGGACAGGCGGGAACACTGAAGCTTTCTTT
J gene: TRBJ2-1; D gene: -; clone size: -; V gene: TRBV6-5; CDR3 protein: CASSYLRLGNEQFF; CDR3 DNA: TGTGCCAGCAGTTACTTGCGGCTGGGTAATGAGCAGTTCTTC
J gene: TRBJ2-7; D gene: TRBD2; clone size: -; V gene: TRBV28; CDR3 protein: CASTNSGGGSYEQYF; CDR3 DNA: TGTGCCAGCACCAACTCCGGGGGGGGCTCCTACGAGCAGTACTTC
J gene: TRBJ2-1; D gene: TRBD2; clone size: -; V gene: TRBV10-1; CDR3 protein: CASSESLSSGSSNEQFF; CDR3 DNA: TGCGCCAGCAGTGAGTCGTTGTCCAGCGGGAGTTCCAATGAGCAGTTCTTC
J gene: TRBJ2-7; D gene: -; clone size: -; V gene: TRBV5-4; CDR3 protein: CASSLLQGRFKEQYF; CDR3 DNA: TGTGCCAGCAGCTTGCTGCAGGGCCGATTTAAGGAGCAGTACTTC
J gene: TRBJ1-4; D gene: -; clone size: -; V gene: TRBV27; CDR3 protein: CASSHGGKLFF; CDR3 DNA: TGTGCCAGCAGCCATGGTGGAAAACTGTTTTTT
J gene: TRBJ1-6; D gene: -; clone size: -; V gene: TRBV5-1; CDR3 protein: CASSPRTETLSSSYNSPLHF; CDR3 DNA: TGCGCCAGCAGCCCCCGGACAGAGACCCTCTCCAGCTCCTATAATTCACCCCTCCACTTT
J gene: TRBJ2-3; D gene: -; clone size: -; V gene: TRBV7-9; CDR3 protein: CASSKPYRDHTDTQYF; CDR3 DNA: TGTGCCAGCAGTAAACCTTACCGGGACCACACAGATACGCAGTATTTT
J gene: TRBJ2-3; D gene: -; clone size: -; V gene: TRBV7-6; CDR3 protein: CASSFGDTQYF; CDR3 DNA: TGTGCCAGCAGCTTCGGAGATACGCAGTATTTT
J gene: TRBJ2-2; D gene: -; clone size: -; V gene: TRBV5-4; CDR3 protein: CASSFVGVGYTGELFF; CDR3 DNA: TGTGCCAGCAGCTTTGTAGGAGTCGGGTACACCGGGGAGCTGTTTTTT
J gene: TRBJ1-3; D gene: TRBD1; clone size: once; V gene: TRBV18; CDR3 protein: CASSISGQGNTIYF; CDR3 DNA: TGTGCCAGCTCAATCTCGGGACAGGGAAACACCATATATTTT
J gene: TRBJ1-3; D gene: -; clone size: -; V gene: TRBV29-1; CDR3 protein: CSVASGTPSSGNTIYF; CDR3 DNA: TGCAGCGTTGCCTCCGGGACTCCGAGCTCTGGAAACACCATATATTTT
J gene: TRBJ2-7; D gene: -; clone size: -; V gene: TRBV10-1; CDR3 protein: CASRLHRASSYEQYF; CDR3 DNA: TGCGCCAGCAGACTACACAGGGCTAGCTCCTACGAGCAGTACTTC
J gene: TRBJ2-4; D gene: TRBD2; clone size: -; V gene: TRBV7-3; CDR3 protein: CACGSNSIAKNIQYF; CDR3 DNA: TGTGCCTGCGGGAGCAACTCCATAGCCAAAAACATTCAGTACTTC
J gene: TRBJ1-5; D gene: -; clone size: -; V gene: TRBV6-1; CDR3 protein: CASSEAAGYLQPQHF; CDR3 DNA: TGTGCCAGCAGTGAAGCAGCGGGATACCTTCAGCCCCAGCATTTT
J gene: TRBJ2-1; D gene: -; clone size: -; V gene: TRBV30; CDR3 protein: CARSVLANEQFF; CDR3 DNA: TGTGCCCGGAGTGTATTGGCTAATGAGCAGTTCTTC
J gene: TRBJ1-1; D gene: TRBD1; clone size: once; V gene: TRBV27; CDR3 protein: CASSRQGFTEAFF; CDR3 DNA: TGTGCCAGCAGTCGACAGGGTTTCACTGAAGCTTTCTTT
J gene: TRBJ2-2; D gene: TRBD2; clone size: -; V gene: TRBV19; CDR3 protein: CASSIRAGLNTGELFF; CDR3 DNA: TGTGCCAGTAGTATTCGAGCGGGGTTGAACACCGGGGAGCTGTTTTTT
J gene: TRBJ1-2; D gene: -; clone size: few; V gene: TRBV5-4; CDR3 protein: CASSLRYTDGYTF; CDR3 DNA: TGTGCCAGCAGCTTGCGGTACACGGATGGCTACACCTTC
J gene: TRBJ2-1; D gene: -; clone size: -; V gene: TRBV30; CDR3 protein: CAWQKTDTGLSYNEQFF; CDR3 DNA: TGTGCCTGGCAAAAAACCGATACGGGACTTTCCTACAATGAGCAGTTCTTC
J gene: TRBJ2-6; D gene: TRBD2; clone size: once; V gene: TRBV18; CDR3 protein: CASSPRPSSGTGGANVLTF; CDR3 DNA: TGTGCCAGCTCACCACGGCCGTCTAGCGGGACGGGTGGGGCCAACGTCCTGACTTTC
J gene: TRBJ2-2; D gene: TRBD2; clone size: -; V gene: TRBV9; CDR3 protein: CASSVEVAGSGELFF; CDR3 DNA: TGTGCCAGCAGCGTAGAAGTAGCGGGTTCCGGGGAGCTGTTTTTT
J gene: TRBJ1-3; D gene: -; clone size: -; V gene: TRBV5-1; CDR3 protein: CASSLLAENSGNTIYF; CDR3 DNA: TGCGCCAGCAGCTTGTTGGCCGAAAACTCTGGAAACACCATATATTTT
J gene: TRBJ2-7; D gene: -; clone size: once; V gene: TRBV4-1; CDR3 protein: CASSQGVRGDGGEQYF; CDR3 DNA: TGCGCCAGCAGCCAAGGGGTCAGGGGCGACGGTGGCGAGCAGTACTTC
J gene: TRBJ1-3; D gene: -; clone size: -; V gene: TRBV18; CDR3 protein: CASSPLTDSGNTIYF; CDR3 DNA: TGTGCCAGCTCACCGTTGACCGACTCTGGAAACACCATATATTTT
J gene: TRBJ2-4; D gene: -; clone size: -; V gene: TRBV28; CDR3 protein: CASSFIQGGENIQYF; CDR3 DNA: TGTGCCAGCAGTTTCATACAGGGCGGGGAAAACATTCAGTACTTC
J gene: TRBJ2-4; D gene: TRBD2; clone size: -; V gene: TRBV10-1; CDR3 protein: CASALGAGGIKNIQYF; CDR3 DNA: TGCGCCAGCGCCCTTGGGGCGGGAGGGATAAAAAACATTCAGTACTTC
J gene: TRBJ2-1; D gene: TRBD2; clone size: -; V gene: TRBV5-4; CDR3 protein: CASSLAGGTSGRNEQFF; CDR3 DNA: TGTGCCAGCAGCTTGGCCGGCGGGACTAGCGGTCGGAATGAGCAGTTCTTC
J gene: TRBJ1-1; D gene: -; clone size: -; V gene: TRBV29-1; CDR3 protein: CSVEGDTEAFF; CDR3 DNA: TGCAGCGTTGAGGGGGATACTGAAGCTTTCTTT
J gene: TRBJ2-2; D gene: -; clone size: -; V gene: TRBV10-2; CDR3 protein: CASSLTNTGELFF; CDR3 DNA: TGCGCCAGCAGTCTGACGAACACCGGGGAGCTGTTTTTT
J gene: TRBJ2-1; D gene: TRBD2; clone size: -; V gene: TRBV6-5; CDR3 protein: CASSPGTSHHNEQFF; CDR3 DNA: TGTGCCAGCAGTCCAGGGACTAGTCACCACAATGAGCAGTTCTTC
J gene: TRBJ2-5; D gene: -; clone size: -; V gene: TRBV5-1; CDR3 protein: CASSAPGVETQYF; CDR3 DNA: TGCGCCAGCAGCGCCCCCGGAGTAGAGACCCAGTACTTC
J gene: TRBJ1-2; D gene: -; clone size: -; V gene: TRBV5-1; CDR3 protein: CASSLGVGSYGYTF; CDR3 DNA: TGCGCCAGCAGCTTGGGGGTTGGGAGCTATGGCTACACCTTC
J gene: TRBJ1-6; D gene: -; clone size: once; V gene: TRBV28; CDR3 protein: CASSLPGLYNSPLHF; CDR3 DNA: TGTGCCAGCAGTTTACCGGGACTGTATAATTCACCCCTCCACTTT
J gene: TRBJ1-4; D gene: -; clone size: -; V gene: TRBV5-1; CDR3 protein: CASSRAFAVPTNEKLFF; CDR3 DNA: TGCGCCAGCAGCCGGGCGTTCGCGGTTCCAACTAATGAAAAACTGTTTTTT
J gene: TRBJ2-1; D gene: TRBD2; clone size: -; V gene: TRBV28; CDR3 protein: CASSRRWSSGRLNEQFF; CDR3 DNA: TGTGCCAGCTCACGGCGTTGGTCTAGCGGGAGACTCAATGAGCAGTTCTTC
J gene: TRBJ2-3; D gene: -; clone size: -; V gene: TRBV5-6; CDR3 protein: CASSLGTGTDTQYF; CDR3 DNA: TGTGCCAGCAGCTTGGGGACAGGCACAGATACGCAGTATTTT
J gene: TRBJ2-3; D gene: -; clone size: few; V gene: TRBV11-2; CDR3 protein: CASSLVSSLTDTQYF; CDR3 DNA: TGTGCCAGCAGCTTAGTTTCCAGCCTCACAGATACGCAGTATTTT
J gene: TRBJ1-5; D gene: -; clone size: -; V gene: TRBV4-1; CDR3 protein: CASSQETPGSGDQPQHF; CDR3 DNA: TGCGCCAGCAGCCAAGAAACTCCGGGTAGTGGAGATCAGCCCCAGCATTTT
J gene: TRBJ2-5; D gene: TRBD1; clone size: -; V gene: TRBV9; CDR3 protein: CASSVGTPGGQETQYF; CDR3 DNA: TGTGCCAGCAGCGTGGGTACCCCAGGGGGCCAAGAGACCCAGTACTTC
J gene: TRBJ2-1; D gene: TRBD1; clone size: -; V gene: TRBV28; CDR3 protein: CASRTGDNEQFF; CDR3 DNA: TGTGCCAGCAGGACAGGGGACAATGAGCAGTTCTTC
J gene: TRBJ2-6; D gene: -; clone size: -; V gene: TRBV28; CDR3 protein: CASTPGEGSGANVLTF; CDR3 DNA: TGTGCCAGCACCCCAGGGGAGGGCTCTGGGGCCAACGTCCTGACTTTC
J gene: TRBJ1-1; D gene: TRBD1; clone size: few; V gene: TRBV12-5; CDR3 protein: CASGLVLHRGPNTEAFF; CDR3 DNA: TGTGCTAGTGGTTTGGTACTCCACAGGGGACCGAACACTGAAGCTTTCTTT
J gene: TRBJ1-2; D gene: TRBD1; clone size: -; V gene: TRBV5-6; CDR3 protein: CASSRDSNYGYTF; CDR3 DNA: TGTGCCAGCAGCCGGGACAGCAACTATGGCTACACCTTC
J gene: TRBJ1-6; D gene: TRBD1; clone size: -; V gene: TRBV10-1; CDR3 protein: CATPGLGQYNSPLHF; CDR3 DNA: TGCGCCACCCCAGGACTGGGACAGTACAATTCACCCCTCCACTTT
J gene: TRBJ2-3; D gene: TRBD1; clone size: -; V gene: TRBV2; CDR3 protein: CASTKRTGPTDTQYF; CDR3 DNA: TGTGCCAGCACCAAAAGGACAGGGCCGACAGATACGCAGTATTTT
J gene: TRBJ2-2; D gene: -; clone size: few; V gene: TRBV7-9; CDR3 protein: CASSLVSPRSANTGELFF; CDR3 DNA: TGTGCCAGCAGCTTAGTAAGCCCAAGAAGCGCGAACACCGGGGAGCTGTTTTTT
J gene: TRBJ2-5; D gene: TRBD1; clone size: -; V gene: TRBV10-2; CDR3 protein: CASSTGTETQYF; CDR3 DNA: TGCGCCAGCTCGACAGGGACGGAGACCCAGTACTTC
J gene: TRBJ2-2; D gene: TRBD2; clone size: once; V gene: TRBV18; CDR3 protein: CASSPSLAGVNTGELFF; CDR3 DNA: TGTGCCAGCTCACCGTCACTAGCGGGGGTGAACACCGGGGAGCTGTTTTTT
J gene: TRBJ2-7; D gene: TRBD2; clone size: -; V gene: TRBV5-4; CDR3 protein: CASSQGLLAYEQYF; CDR3 DNA: TGTGCCAGCAGCCAGGGACTACTCGCCTACGAGCAGTACTTC